This T cell receptor beta chain originates from a study of shared clonotypes between healthy human individuals. Study-level points and caveats: Although depth was large, rarefaction showed that sequencing of the sorted subsets was incomplete.

The V gene end was trimmed by 5 bases and the J gene end by 4 bases; junction bases not matched to a gene: 8. CDR3 length: 14 amino acids. Germline V gene lookup returns CDR1 SGHVS and CDR2 FQNEAQ. Recent acute infections and vaccinations were absent in the healthy HIV-negative adult donors. The authors divided CD4+ cells into CD45RA+ naive and CD45RA-negative memory subsets. As regards this clone: Its antigen remains unknown.

Deep-level assay runs were performed. The data were produced by immunoSEQ multiplex PCR, yet TCRdb's version contains in-frame clones alone and is incomplete. In the table there are about 1 million clones, under 80% of which are singletons. The sequence was collected from a man younger than 35 in good health. V and J are TRBV7-8 and TRBJ2-7, with 7 positions matching TRBD2. Sequences were obtained from memory CD4+ T cells sorted from blood. The subset: CD45RA-negative fraction. The CDR3 DNA sequence: TGTGCCAGCAGCCCCCGGGAGGAAACTTACGAGCAGTACTTC. Protein sequence: CASSPREETYEQYF. Looking up the rest from reference TRBV7-8 and TRBJ2-7 gives the full variable domain: GAGVSQSPRYKVAKRGQDVALRCDPISGHVSLFWYQQALGQGPEFLTYFQNEAQLDKSGLPSDRFFAERPEGSVSTLKIQRTQQEDSAVYLCASSPREETYEQYFGPGTRLTVT.